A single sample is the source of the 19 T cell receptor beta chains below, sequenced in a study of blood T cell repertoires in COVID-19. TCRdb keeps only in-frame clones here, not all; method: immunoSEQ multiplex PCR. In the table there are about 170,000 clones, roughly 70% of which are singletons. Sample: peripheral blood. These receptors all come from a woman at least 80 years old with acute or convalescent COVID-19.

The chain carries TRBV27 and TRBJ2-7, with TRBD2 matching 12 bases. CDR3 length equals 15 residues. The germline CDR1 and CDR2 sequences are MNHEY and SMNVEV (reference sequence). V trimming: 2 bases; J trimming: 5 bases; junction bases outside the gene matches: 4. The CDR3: CASSLGTSGSDEQYF. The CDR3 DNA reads TGTGCCAGCAGTTTAGGGACTAGCGGGTCCGACGAGCAGTACTTC.

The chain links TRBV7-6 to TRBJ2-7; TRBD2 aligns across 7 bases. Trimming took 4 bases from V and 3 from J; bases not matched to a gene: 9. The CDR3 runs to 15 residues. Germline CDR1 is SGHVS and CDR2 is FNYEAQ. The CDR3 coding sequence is TGTGCCAGCAGCTCCCCCCTCGCGGGAGTCTACGAGCAGTACTTC. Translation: CASSSPLAGVYEQYF.

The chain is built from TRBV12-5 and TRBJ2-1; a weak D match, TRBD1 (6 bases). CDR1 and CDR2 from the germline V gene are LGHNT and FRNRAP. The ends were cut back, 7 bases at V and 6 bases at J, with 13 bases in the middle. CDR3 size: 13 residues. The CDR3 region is CASAGVSGNEQFF. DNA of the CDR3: TGTGCTAGTGCAGGGGTTTCGGGCAATGAGCAGTTCTTC.

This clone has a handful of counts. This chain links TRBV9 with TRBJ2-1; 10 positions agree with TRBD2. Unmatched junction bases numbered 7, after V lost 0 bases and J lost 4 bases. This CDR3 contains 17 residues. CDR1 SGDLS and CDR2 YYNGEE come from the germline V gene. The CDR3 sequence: CASSVAPSGSFYNEQFF. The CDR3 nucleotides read TGTGCCAGCAGCGTAGCGCCTAGCGGGAGTTTTTACAATGAGCAGTTCTTC.

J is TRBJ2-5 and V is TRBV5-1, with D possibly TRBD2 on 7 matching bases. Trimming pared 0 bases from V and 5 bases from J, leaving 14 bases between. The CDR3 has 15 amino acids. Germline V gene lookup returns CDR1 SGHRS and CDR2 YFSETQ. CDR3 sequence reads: CASSLAGGLGETQYF. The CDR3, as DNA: TGCGCCAGCAGCTTGGCCGGGGGGCTGGGGGAGACCCAGTACTTC.

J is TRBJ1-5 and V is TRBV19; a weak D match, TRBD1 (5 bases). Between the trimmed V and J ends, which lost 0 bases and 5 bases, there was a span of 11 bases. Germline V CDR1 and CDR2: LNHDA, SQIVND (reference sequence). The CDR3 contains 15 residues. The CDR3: CASSIETVRYQPQHF. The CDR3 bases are TGTGCCAGTAGTATAGAGACAGTGCGATATCAGCCCCAGCATTTT.

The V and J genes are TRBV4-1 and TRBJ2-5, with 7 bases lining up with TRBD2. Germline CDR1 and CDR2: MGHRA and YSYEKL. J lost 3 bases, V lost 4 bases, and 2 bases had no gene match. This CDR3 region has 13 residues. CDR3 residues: CASSLLAEETQYF. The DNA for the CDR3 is TGCGCCAGCAGCCTCCTAGCGGAAGAGACCCAGTACTTC.

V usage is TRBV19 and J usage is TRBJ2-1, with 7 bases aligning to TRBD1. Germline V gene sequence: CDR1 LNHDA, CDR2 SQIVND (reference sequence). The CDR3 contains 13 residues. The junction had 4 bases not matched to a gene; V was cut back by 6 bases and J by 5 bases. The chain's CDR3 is CASSVGQNNEQFF. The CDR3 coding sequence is TGTGCCAGTAGCGTGGGACAGAACAATGAGCAGTTCTTC. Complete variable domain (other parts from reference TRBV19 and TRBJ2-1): DGGITQSPKYLFRKEGQNVTLSCEQNLNHDAMYWYRQDPGQGLRLIYYSQIVNDFQKGDIAEGYSVSREKKESFPLTVTSAQKNPTAFYLCASSVGQNNEQFFGPGTRLTVL.

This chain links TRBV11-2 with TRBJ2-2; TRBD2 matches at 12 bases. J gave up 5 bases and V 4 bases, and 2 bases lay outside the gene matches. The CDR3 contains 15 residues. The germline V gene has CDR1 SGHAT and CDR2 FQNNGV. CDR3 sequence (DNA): TGTGCCAGCAGCTCCGGACTAGCGGGGACCGGGGAGCTGTTTTTT. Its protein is CASSSGLAGTGELFF. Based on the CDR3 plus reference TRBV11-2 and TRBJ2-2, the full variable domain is EAGVAQSPRYKIIEKRQSVAFWCNPISGHATLYWYQQILGQGPKLLIQFQNNGVVDDSQLPKDRFSAERLKGVDSTLKIQPAKLEDSAVYLCASSSGLAGTGELFFGEGSRLTVL.

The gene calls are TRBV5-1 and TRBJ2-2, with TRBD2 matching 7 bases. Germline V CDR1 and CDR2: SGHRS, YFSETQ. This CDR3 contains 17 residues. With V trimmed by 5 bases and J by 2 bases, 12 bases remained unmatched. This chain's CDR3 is CASREGPTSFNTGELFF. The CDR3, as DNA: TGCGCCAGCAGGGAGGGTCCGACTAGCTTCAACACCGGGGAGCTGTTTTTT.

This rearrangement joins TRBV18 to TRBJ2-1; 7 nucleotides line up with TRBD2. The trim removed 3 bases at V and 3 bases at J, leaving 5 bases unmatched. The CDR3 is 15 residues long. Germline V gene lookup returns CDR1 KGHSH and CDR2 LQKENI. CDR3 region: CASSPSRGDYNEQFF. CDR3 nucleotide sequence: TGTGCCAGCTCACCTTCTCGGGGGGACTACAATGAGCAGTTCTTC.

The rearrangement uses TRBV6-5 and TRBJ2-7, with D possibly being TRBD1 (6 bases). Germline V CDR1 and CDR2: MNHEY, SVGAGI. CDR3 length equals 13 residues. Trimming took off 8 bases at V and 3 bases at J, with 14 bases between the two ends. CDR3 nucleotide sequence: TGTGCCAGCCAACAGGGTTCCCTCTACGAGCAGTACTTC. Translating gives CASQQGSLYEQYF.

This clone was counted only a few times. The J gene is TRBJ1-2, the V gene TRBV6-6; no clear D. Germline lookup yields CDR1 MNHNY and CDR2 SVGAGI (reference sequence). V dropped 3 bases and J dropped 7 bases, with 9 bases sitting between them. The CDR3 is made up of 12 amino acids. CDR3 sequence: CASSYEESGYTF. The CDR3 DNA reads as TGTGCCAGCAGTTATGAGGAATCTGGCTACACCTTC.

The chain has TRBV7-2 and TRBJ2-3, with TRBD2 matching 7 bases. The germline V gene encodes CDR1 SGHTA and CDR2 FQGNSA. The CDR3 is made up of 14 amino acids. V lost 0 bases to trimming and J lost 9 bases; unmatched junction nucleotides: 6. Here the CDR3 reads CASSLAPGGDTQYF. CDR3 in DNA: TGTGCCAGCAGCTTAGCGCCGGGGGGAGACACGCAGTATTTT.

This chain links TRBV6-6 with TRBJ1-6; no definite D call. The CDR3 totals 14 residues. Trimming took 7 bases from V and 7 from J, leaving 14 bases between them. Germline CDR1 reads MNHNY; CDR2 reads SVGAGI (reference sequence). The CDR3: CASNRRGQNSPLHF. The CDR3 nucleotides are TGTGCCAGCAACCGGCGGGGTCAGAATTCACCCCTCCACTTT.

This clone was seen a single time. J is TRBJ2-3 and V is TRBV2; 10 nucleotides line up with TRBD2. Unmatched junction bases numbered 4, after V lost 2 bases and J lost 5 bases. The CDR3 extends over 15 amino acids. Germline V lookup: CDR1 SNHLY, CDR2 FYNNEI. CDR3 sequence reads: CASSEILAGGDTQYF. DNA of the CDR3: TGTGCCAGCAGTGAAATATTAGCGGGAGGAGATACGCAGTATTTT.

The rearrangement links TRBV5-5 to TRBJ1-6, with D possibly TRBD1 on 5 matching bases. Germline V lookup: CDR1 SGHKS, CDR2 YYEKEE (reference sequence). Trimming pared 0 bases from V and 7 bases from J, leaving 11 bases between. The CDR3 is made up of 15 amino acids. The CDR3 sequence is CASSLEGQFNSPLHF. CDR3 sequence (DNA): TGTGCCAGCAGCTTGGAGGGGCAGTTCAATTCACCCCTCCACTTT.

CDR3 residues: CASSREGGTGGGEAFF. As DNA, the CDR3 is TGCGCCAGCAGCCGCGAAGGTGGGACAGGGGGCGGTGAAGCTTTCTTT. The chain combines TRBV5-1 with TRBJ1-1; the match to TRBD1 covers 12 bases. Per the germline V gene, CDR1 is SGHRS and CDR2 is YFSETQ. CDR3 size: 16 residues. V shed 4 bases and J 7 bases; nucleotides not matched to a gene: 11. The complete variable domain, with remaining parts taken from reference TRBV5-1 and TRBJ1-1, reads KAGVTQTPRYLIKTRGQQVTLSCSPISGHRSVSWYQQTPGQGLQFLFEYFSETQRNKGNFPGRFSGRQFSNSRSEMNVSTLELGDSALYLCASSREGGTGGGEAFFGQGTRLTVV.

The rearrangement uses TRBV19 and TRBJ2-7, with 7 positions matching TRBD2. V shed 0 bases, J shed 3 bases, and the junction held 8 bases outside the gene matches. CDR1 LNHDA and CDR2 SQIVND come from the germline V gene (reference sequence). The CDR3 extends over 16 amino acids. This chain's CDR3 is CASSIDLAGGGYEQYF. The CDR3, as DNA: TGTGCCAGTAGTATAGATCTTGCAGGCGGGGGCTACGAGCAGTACTTC.